The entry that follows covers one TCR beta chain sequence. It lacks a known antigen. The input lacks base qualities; no much larger clone sits a single base away. This record belongs to a study of cytomegalovirus exposure and HLA in healthy donors (dated by TCRdb to the late 2010s). Regarding the research as a whole: In an earlier analysis of around 540 of the donors, 276 Gb of sequence data and 95 million to 130 million unique TCR beta sequences from roughly 200 million T cells were reported. An early release that covered about 600 HLA-typed donors contained around 300 gigabases of sequencing data and 70 million to 100 million unique TCR sequences. The genetic ancestry cluster associated with self-reported Caucasian donors included 81% of the roughly 410 genotyped donors. The study aimed to test whether signatures of past pathogen exposure could be identified by cataloging public T cell receptors. The T cell repertoires of some 670 subjects were profiled by immunosequencing and related to cytomegalovirus serostatus. Along with the 666-subject first cohort, a separate validation cohort of over a hundred different subjects was used. To predict cytomegalovirus infection status, the study brought together high-throughput TCR immunosequencing, statistical association of individual TCRs with disease status, and machine learning. A later analysis re-examined previously published TCR beta repertoires from just over 650 donors and added high-resolution HLA genotyping to investigate patterns of TCR occurrence. The later analysis used no new phenotypic data to find candidate immune exposures, relying instead on TCR beta sequences and their occurrence across donors. An earlier analysis of 450 to 750 of the donors used high-throughput TCR beta sequencing to judge whether each TCR beta V gene segment behaved as functional or pseudogenic. Donor age, sex, ethnicity and CMV serostatus were compiled alongside the repertoire data. A later genetic analysis used genome-wide SNP genotypes for about three fifths of the roughly 700 donors, treating that subset as a discovery cohort. Every repertoire in the discovery cohort had been generated on one and the same sequencing platform. HLA typing included class I and class II loci at four-digit resolution. The number of donors typed differed by locus, with roughly 620-630 for A, B, C, DRB1 and DQB1, roughly 550 for DQA1, over 600 for DPA1, and about 450 for DPB1. Roughly five DR-DQ haplotypes were handled as single units for association and clustering because linkage in the cohort was strong. Across approximately 420 genotyped donors of the cohort, an average of roughly 230,000 unique TCR beta nucleotide sequences per donor were sequenced, and around 19% of those sequences were non-productive.

The cohort consisted of some 670 healthy bone marrow donors. At the time of sampling, every cohort member was nominally healthy, though immune exposures that went unrecorded were likely present. The donor tested CMV seronegative, placing the donor among the roughly 350 seronegative members of the cohort. A peripheral blood sample was collected from each donor, and TCR beta sequencing was performed on peripheral blood mononuclear cells. The Qiagen DNeasy Blood Extraction Kit was used to extract genomic DNA from the blood cell samples. Study-level results and caveats: The only immune exposure information available for the cohort was CMV serostatus. In the study, around 150 TCR beta chains were listed as associated with cytomegalovirus. In a later analysis, TCR association rates were found to vary across HLA loci, with the most associated TCRs seen for DRB1 alleles and the fewest for HLA-C alleles. A further reported finding was that TCR beta sequences accurately predicted the HLA-A and HLA-B alleles for most subjects in the first cohort. The cohort was sequenced for TCR beta chains only, and without alpha or paired-chain data the features that could be detected were limited. The sequencing pipeline was judged likely to have produced a cluster of highly shared sequence variants as a technical artifact. In a later genetic analysis, a missense DCLRE1C variant was associated with V-gene and J-gene trimming of TCR beta chains, and the association was replicated in an independent cohort. Compared with equally common non-associated chains, HLA-associated TCR beta chains in a later analysis were more clonally expanded and had lower generation probabilities. Because HLA typing was unavailable for some donors at each locus, only the typed subset was used in association tests. In an earlier analysis of 587 of the donors, most TCR beta V segments were observed in productive rearrangements about 90% or about 30% of the time, broadly matching IMGT annotations. In vitro tests confirmed that a few of the cytomegalovirus-associated TCR beta chains recognize cytomegalovirus antigens. When HLA alleles, especially DR and DQ, strongly co-occurred, attributing TCR associations to individual alleles was difficult. Linkage disequilibrium might explain the correlated functional status among segregating V segments, but an unknown experimental factor could not be excluded. According to a later analysis, most CMV-associated TCR beta chains appeared to be HLA-restricted, and the HLA associations seemed to be driven largely by CMV exposure. Most TCR sequences were observed very rarely across donors, whereas some public TCRs were present in many individuals. Over 15 rarely observed V segments, including chromosome 9 orphons, were excluded from the earlier analysis of about 500 of the donors because counts were too low. The authors suggested that the approach could potentially be extended to other disease states and immunological phenotypes. Because the 87-base-pair reads could not distinguish some IMGT-functional V segments, including TRBV6-2 and TRBV6-3, those segments were excluded. In a later analysis, several top co-occurrence clusters were reported to appear linked to parvovirus B19, influenza, CMV and Epstein-Barr virus. A later genetic analysis reported fewer N-insertions in productive TCRs among donors in an Asian-associated ancestry cluster than the approximately 700-donor mean. Cytomegalovirus status was reported to be diagnosed by the classifier with high specificity and sensitivity in both the original and validation cohorts. At a false discovery rate of 0.05, a later analysis linked around 15,000 TCR beta sequences to specific HLA alleles. The presence/absence analyses assumed that sequencing depth was roughly uniform across donors, and that assumption may not be true.

Library creation used the immunoSEQ multiplex PCR assay. For the multiplex PCR, a mixture combining 60 forward primers for TCR Vbeta segments and 13 reverse primers for TCR Jbeta segments was used. The CDR3 region of rearranged TCR beta genes was amplified from genomic DNA with a multiplex PCR assay. Amplified TCR beta libraries were sequenced as 87-base-pair reads on the Illumina HiSeq System. The original pipeline was this. A later analysis counted 65 million to 90 million unique TCR beta chains across the 690 or so repertoires, and some 11 million of these chains were shared by at least two donors. Raw reads were error-corrected and collapsed into unique sequences by a nearest-neighbor algorithm in which closely related sequences were merged to remove PCR and sequencing errors. To assign V, D and J gene segments, CDR3 sequences were aligned to IMGT reference sequences. For a sequence to be retained, a match of at least six nucleotides was required to both a V gene segment and a J gene segment. A rearrangement counted as productive if the CDR3 had no stop codons and remained in frame with V and J, and every other rearrangement counted as non-productive. Following IMGT convention, CDR3 was defined as the stretch from the second conserved V-encoded cysteine up to the conserved J-encoded phenylalanine. The earlier analysis of 587 of the donors excluded sequences that lacked an unambiguous match to a single V gene segment. In an earlier analysis of several hundred of the donors, a V segment was called functional when productive rearrangements were above 56.7%, and segregating when the standard deviation between donors exceeded 5%. A statistical classification framework was developed to diagnose cytomegalovirus status using the catalog of TCR beta chain sequences. V and J gene assignment, in a later analysis, came from comparing TCR nucleotide sequences with IMGT/GENE-DB human TR gene sequences. In a later analysis, CDR3 sequences and most-parsimonious VDJ recombination scenarios were assigned using the TCRdist pipeline. In a later analysis, each TCR beta chain was defined by its CDR3 amino acid sequence together with its V-gene family, and reads without a unique V-gene family were excluded. As a way to deal with suspected cross-contamination and a sequencing artifact, a later analysis dropped under 600 nucleotide sequences that were highly shared and had low generation probability. A later analysis calculated a clonal expansion index for each public chain from normalized within-repertoire ranks of inferred template counts. Generation probabilities in a later analysis came from a VDJ recombination model fitted to out-of-frame rearrangements, and those results were checked against IGoR. Hypergeometric tests were used in a later analysis to score TCR-TCR, TCR-HLA and TCR-CMV co-occurrence, with a repertoire-size bias correction applied to the TCR pairs. In a later analysis, false discovery rates were estimated by permuting HLA or CMV assignments 20 times. In a later analysis, co-occurring TCRs were grouped using DBSCAN, with TCRdist sequence similarity added in when clustering inside HLA-allele-positive subsets. Repertoires with fewer than 30,000 or more than 120,000 public chains, plus five repertoires with anomalous nucleotide sharing, were excluded from co-occurrence clustering. TCRdb took over this immuneACCESS table, retaining in-frame rearrangements with V and J assigned. Such tables are incomplete; in checked studies, under half of the missing clones stem from an unresolved V gene, and the remainder is unexplained. V and J calls plus clone size are reproduced from that table; the DNA served to infer D and trimming. The sample data list under 150,000 clones, and approximately 83% of these were observed just once. About 2.7% of the sample goes to the ten largest clones.

Relative to germline, V is 5 bases shorter and J is 2 bases shorter, with 3 bases between their ends. The CDR3 starts with the cysteine, ends with the phenylalanine, and has 11 residues. The entry retains the CDR3 DNA only, 33 bases that are in frame from base 1. According to the germline V gene, CDR1 reads SGHRS and CDR2 reads YFSETQ. The sample taken for sequencing was PBMCs. This sequence was found in a woman aged 18-29 years in good health and CMV-seronegative. The chain couples TRBV5-1 to TRBJ2-3, with the D segment identity uncertain. The DNA sequence is TGCGCCAGCAGGGCCACAGATACGCAGTATTTT. This translates into CASRATDTQYF.